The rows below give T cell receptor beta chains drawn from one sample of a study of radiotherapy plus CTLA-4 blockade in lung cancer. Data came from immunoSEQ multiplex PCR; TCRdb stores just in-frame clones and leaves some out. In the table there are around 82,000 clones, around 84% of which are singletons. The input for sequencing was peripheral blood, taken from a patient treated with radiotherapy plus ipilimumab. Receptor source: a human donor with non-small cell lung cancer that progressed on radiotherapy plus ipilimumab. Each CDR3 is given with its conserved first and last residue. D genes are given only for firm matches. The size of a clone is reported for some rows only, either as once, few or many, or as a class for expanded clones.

CDR3 protein: CASSEKRQQETQYF
CDR3 DNA: TGTGCCAGCAGTGAGAAAAGACAGCAAGAGACCCAGTACTTC
J gene: TRBJ2-5
V gene: TRBV2
D gene: .
clone size: .

CDR3 protein: CASSLYIAGRYTDTQYF
CDR3 DNA: TGCGCCAGCAGCTTGTATATAGCGGGGAGATACACAGATACGCAGTATTTT
J gene: TRBJ2-3
V gene: TRBV5-1
D gene: TRBD2
clone size: once

CDR3 protein: CASSQLAGSEAFF
CDR3 DNA: TGTGCCAGCAGTCAACTCGCGGGGTCTGAAGCTTTCTTT
J gene: TRBJ1-1
V gene: TRBV6-6
D gene: .
clone size: .

CDR3 protein: CASSIAGGLGEKLFF
CDR3 DNA: TGTGCCAGTAGTATCGCCGGCGGGCTGGGGGAAAAACTGTTTTTT
J gene: TRBJ1-4
V gene: TRBV19
D gene: .
clone size: .

CDR3 protein: CASSSPVRGYTF
CDR3 DNA: TGTGCCAGCAGTTCCCCGGTGAGGGGCTACACCTTC
J gene: TRBJ1-2
V gene: TRBV6-6
D gene: .
clone size: .

CDR3 protein: CASSSTGGSPLHF
CDR3 DNA: TGTGCCAGCAGCTCGACAGGGGGATCACCCCTCCACTTT
J gene: TRBJ1-6
V gene: TRBV6-6
D gene: TRBD1
clone size: once

CDR3 protein: CASSMALGSTGTIYF
CDR3 DNA: TGTGCCAGTAGTATGGCCTTGGGCTCGACGGGGACCATATATTTT
J gene: TRBJ1-3
V gene: TRBV19
D gene: .
clone size: .

CDR3 protein: CASSRDTNTGELFF
CDR3 DNA: TGTGCCAGCTCTCGGGACACGAACACCGGGGAGCTGTTTTTT
J gene: TRBJ2-2
V gene: TRBV18
D gene: .
clone size: .

CDR3 protein: CASRGGDSSGNTIYF
CDR3 DNA: TGTGCCAGTAGAGGGGGGGACAGCTCTGGAAACACCATATATTTT
J gene: TRBJ1-3
V gene: TRBV19
D gene: TRBD1
clone size: .

CDR3 protein: CASSEQGEQTEAFF
CDR3 DNA: TGCGCCAGCAGTGAGCAGGGTGAACAGACTGAAGCTTTCTTT
J gene: TRBJ1-1
V gene: TRBV10-2
D gene: .
clone size: .

CDR3 protein: CASSVERDRALLEQFF
CDR3 DNA: TGTGCCAGCAGCGTAGAAAGGGACAGGGCCTTATTAGAGCAGTTCTTC
J gene: TRBJ2-1
V gene: TRBV9
D gene: TRBD1
clone size: once

CDR3 protein: CASSPGAGDRQYF
CDR3 DNA: TGTGCCAGCAGCCCAGGAGCAGGGGATCGACAGTACTTC
J gene: TRBJ2-7
V gene: TRBV7-9
D gene: .
clone size: .

CDR3 protein: CASSLAATSGGATDTQYF
CDR3 DNA: TGTGCCAGCAGCTTAGCGGCCACTAGCGGGGGGGCCACAGATACGCAGTATTTT
J gene: TRBJ2-3
V gene: TRBV7-6
D gene: TRBD2
clone size: .

CDR3 protein: CASSLRAGGPYNEQFF
CDR3 DNA: TGTGCCAGCAGCTTAAGAGCGGGAGGGCCCTACAATGAGCAGTTCTTC
J gene: TRBJ2-1
V gene: TRBV7-9
D gene: TRBD2
clone size: .

CDR3 protein: CASRLDSSYNEQFF
CDR3 DNA: TGCGCCAGCAGGCTGGACAGCTCCTACAATGAGCAGTTCTTC
J gene: TRBJ2-1
V gene: TRBV4-3
D gene: .
clone size: .

CDR3 protein: CASSYSIGRGGYTF
CDR3 DNA: TGTGCCAGCAGTTACTCGATCGGCAGGGGAGGCTACACCTTC
J gene: TRBJ1-2
V gene: TRBV6-6
D gene: .
clone size: few

CDR3 protein: CASRWTGYSNQPQHF
CDR3 DNA: TGTGCCAGCAGGTGGACAGGGTATAGCAATCAGCCCCAGCATTTT
J gene: TRBJ1-5
V gene: TRBV27
D gene: TRBD1
clone size: .

CDR3 protein: CASSWAGQANNSPLHF
CDR3 DNA: TGCGCCAGCAGCTGGGCCGGACAGGCAAATAATTCACCCCTCCACTTT
J gene: TRBJ1-6
V gene: TRBV5-1
D gene: TRBD1
clone size: .

CDR3 protein: CASSLFLETQYF
CDR3 DNA: TGTGCCAGCAGTTTATTTTTAGAGACCCAGTACTTC
J gene: TRBJ2-5
V gene: TRBV28
D gene: .
clone size: .

CDR3 protein: CASSLVTSGYEQYF
CDR3 DNA: TGCGCCAGCAGCCTTGTGACTAGCGGGTACGAGCAGTACTTC
J gene: TRBJ2-7
V gene: TRBV4-3
D gene: TRBD2
clone size: .

CDR3 protein: CASSQSPGEATDTQYF
CDR3 DNA: TGCGCCAGCAGTCAATCCCCAGGGGAGGCCACAGATACGCAGTATTTT
J gene: TRBJ2-3
V gene: TRBV23-1
D gene: .
clone size: .

CDR3 protein: CASSQSIAGELFF
CDR3 DNA: TGTGCCAGCAGCCAGTCGATCGCCGGGGAGCTGTTTTTT
J gene: TRBJ2-2
V gene: TRBV14
D gene: .
clone size: .

CDR3 protein: CSVDPDSTRFAFF
CDR3 DNA: TGCAGCGTTGATCCGGACAGTACGAGGTTCGCTTTCTTT
J gene: TRBJ1-1
V gene: TRBV29-1
D gene: .
clone size: .

CDR3 protein: CASSSQGTHYGYTF
CDR3 DNA: TGTGCCAGCAGCTCACAGGGTACGCACTATGGCTACACCTTC
J gene: TRBJ1-2
V gene: TRBV7-8
D gene: .
clone size: .

CDR3 protein: CSVGDRLEAFF
CDR3 DNA: TGCAGCGTTGGGGACAGGCTTGAAGCTTTCTTT
J gene: TRBJ1-1
V gene: TRBV29-1
D gene: TRBD1
clone size: .

CDR3 protein: CASSPLGGGITDTQYF
CDR3 DNA: TGTGCCAGCAGCCCCTTGGGCGGGGGGATCACAGATACGCAGTATTTT
J gene: TRBJ2-3
V gene: TRBV7-7
D gene: TRBD2
clone size: .

CDR3 protein: CASRGGGQEYGYTF
CDR3 DNA: TGTGCCAGCAGGGGGGGAGGACAGGAGTATGGCTACACCTTC
J gene: TRBJ1-2
V gene: TRBV28
D gene: TRBD1
clone size: .

CDR3 protein: CASGQGQGTNEKLFF
CDR3 DNA: TGTGCTAGTGGCCAGGGACAGGGCACTAATGAAAAACTGTTTTTT
J gene: TRBJ1-4
V gene: TRBV12-5
D gene: TRBD1
clone size: .

CDR3 protein: CASGSGLWDEQFF
CDR3 DNA: TGTGCTAGTGGCTCAGGGTTATGGGATGAGCAGTTCTTC
J gene: TRBJ2-1
V gene: TRBV12-5
D gene: .
clone size: .

CDR3 protein: CASSPKFVSRDTSYEQYF
CDR3 DNA: TGTGCCAGCAGCCCCAAATTCGTGAGTCGGGACACCTCCTACGAGCAGTACTTC
J gene: TRBJ2-7
V gene: TRBV13
D gene: .
clone size: .

CDR3 protein: CASSLAAYEQYF
CDR3 DNA: TGTGCCAGCAGCTTAGCGGCTTACGAGCAGTACTTC
J gene: TRBJ2-7
V gene: TRBV7-9
D gene: .
clone size: .

CDR3 protein: CASSLEGQGGLAAFF
CDR3 DNA: TGCGCCAGCAGCTTGGAGGGACAGGGGGGCCTTGCTGCTTTCTTT
J gene: TRBJ1-1
V gene: TRBV5-1
D gene: TRBD1
clone size: .

CDR3 protein: CAWSSEGSYNSPLHF
CDR3 DNA: TGTGCCTGGAGTTCTGAGGGCTCCTATAATTCACCCCTCCACTTT
J gene: TRBJ1-6
V gene: TRBV30
D gene: .
clone size: .

CDR3 protein: CAWSVGGGELFF
CDR3 DNA: TGTGCCTGGAGTGTCGGGGGTGGGGAGCTGTTTTTT
J gene: TRBJ2-2
V gene: TRBV30
D gene: .
clone size: .

CDR3 protein: CASSRDRGSYNEQFF
CDR3 DNA: TGTGCCAGCAGCCGGGACAGGGGTTCCTACAATGAGCAGTTCTTC
J gene: TRBJ2-1
V gene: TRBV2
D gene: TRBD1
clone size: .

CDR3 protein: CASRRGGGQGSDGYTF
CDR3 DNA: TGTGCCAGCAGGAGGGGGGGAGGACAGGGGTCCGATGGCTACACCTTC
J gene: TRBJ1-2
V gene: TRBV7-9
D gene: TRBD1
clone size: few

CDR3 protein: CASSQAEVAGNEQFF
CDR3 DNA: TGTGCCAGCAGCCAAGCAGAAGTAGCGGGTAATGAGCAGTTCTTC
J gene: TRBJ2-1
V gene: TRBV4-2
D gene: TRBD2
clone size: .

CDR3 protein: CASSQLDGPYNEQFF
CDR3 DNA: TGCGCCAGCAGCCAACTGGACGGACCCTACAATGAGCAGTTCTTC
J gene: TRBJ2-1
V gene: TRBV5-1
D gene: .
clone size: .

CDR3 protein: CASSPTGATNTEAFF
CDR3 DNA: TGTGCCAGCAGCCCGACTGGGGCCACGAACACTGAAGCTTTCTTT
J gene: TRBJ1-1
V gene: TRBV7-8
D gene: .
clone size: few

CDR3 protein: CASSTRRAGAGELFF
CDR3 DNA: TGTGCCAGCAGTACAAGACGAGCGGGGGCCGGGGAGCTGTTTTTT
J gene: TRBJ2-2
V gene: TRBV2
D gene: TRBD2
clone size: .

CDR3 protein: CASSPGLAGGVADTQYF
CDR3 DNA: TGCGCCAGCAGCCCCGGACTAGCGGGGGGGGTCGCAGATACGCAGTATTTT
J gene: TRBJ2-3
V gene: TRBV5-1
D gene: TRBD2
clone size: .

CDR3 protein: CASSYHTEAFF
CDR3 DNA: TGTGCCAGCAGTTACCACACTGAAGCTTTCTTT
J gene: TRBJ1-1
V gene: TRBV6-1
D gene: .
clone size: .